This T cell receptor beta chain was observed in a study of blood T cell repertoires in COVID-19 (dated by TCRdb to between 2020 and 2021). Regarding the complete study: Collaborator samples came from the United States, Italy and Spain and covered acute and convalescent phases of COVID-19. HLA class I and class II types, where available, came from metadata supplied by the sample provider rather than from assay-based typing. The samples were drawn from two sources: the first 160 participants of the ongoing ImmuneRACE study, and some 1,300 subjects contributed by 6 global collaborators. The repertoires were released in a freely available public database meant as a resource for research on the immune response to SARS-CoV-2. The material from the prospective study consisted of cDNA or gDNA derived from T cells, B-cell-depleted T cells, or PBMCs. Deeply sampled blood TCRbeta repertoires from subjects exposed to, actively infected with, or recovered from COVID-19 were included in the dataset. Sample metadata almost always included a de-identified subject ID, COVID-19 status, age in years and sex.

Including cysteine and phenylalanine, the CDR3 has 19 amino acids. Left in the record is the CDR3 DNA by itself, 57 bases read in frame from the first base. Trimming leaves V shorter by 4 bases and J shorter by 0 bases, with the junction holding 11 bases beyond the gene matches. Based on the germline V gene, the CDR1 and CDR2 sequences are LGHNT and FRNRAP. Overall study results and their limits: How much clinical and demographic metadata was included differed by source and by participant, and the metadata was provided uncurated.

TCRbeta CDR3 regions were amplified from genomic DNA using the immunoSEQ Assay, a bias-controlled multiplex PCR. In the paper's pipeline: The number of nucleated cells in each sample was estimated from the amplification of reference gene primers within the assay. Sequence reads were collapsed and filtered to measure the absolute abundance of every unique TCRbeta CDR3 rearrangement. For each sample, productive Simpson clonality was calculated by taking the square root of Simpson's diversity index across productive rearrangements. This is the immuneACCESS table as TCRdb keeps it, with only in-frame sequences that have V and J called. A part of the clones is gone; compared with another copy, unresolved V genes explain less than half, and the rest is unexplained. V and J calls and clone size come straight from that table; D and trimming were deduced from the DNA. For this sample the table gives hundreds of thousands of clones, of which 89% were detected only once. The ten largest clones add up to about 9.5% of the sample.

In the prospective study, participants were 18 to 89 years old, resided in about two dozen geographic areas of the United States, and were enrolled through a virtual design. Cohort assignment in the prospective study relied on participant-reported clinical history from a screening survey and a study questionnaire. For ImmuneRACE Cohort 3, a participant was defined as recovered based on two consecutive negative NP/OP PCR tests, clearance by a healthcare professional, or resolution of symptoms. In the prospective study, mobile phlebotomists collected whole blood, serum and a nasopharyngeal or oropharyngeal swab from each participant. Participants in the prospective study had the option to provide additional blood draws and questionnaires over a 2-month period. Blood samples from the prospective study were shipped frozen or at room temperature prior to DNA extraction. As regards this clone: Its antigen target is currently unknown. Base qualities are not at hand, and no much larger clone is one base apart.

Recombination connected TRBV12-5 to TRBJ2-1, and 11 bases in between align with TRBD2. This receptor was obtained from a woman aged 40 to 55 who had recovered from COVID-19. What was sequenced was PBMCs or T cells enriched from blood (not recorded which). The CDR3 has the sequence CASGSAGLAVYSSYNEQFF. The DNA sequence is given as TGTGCTAGTGGTTCAGCGGGACTAGCGGTATATAGCTCCTACAATGAGCAGTTCTTC.